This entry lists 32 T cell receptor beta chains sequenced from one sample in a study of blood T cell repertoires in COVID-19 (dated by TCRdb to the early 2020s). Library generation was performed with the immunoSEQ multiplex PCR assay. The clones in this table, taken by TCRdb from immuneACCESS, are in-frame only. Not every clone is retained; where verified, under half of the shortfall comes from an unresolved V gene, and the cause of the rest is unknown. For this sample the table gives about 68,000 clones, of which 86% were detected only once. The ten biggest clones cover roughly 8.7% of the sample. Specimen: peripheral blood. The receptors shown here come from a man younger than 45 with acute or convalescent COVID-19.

The DNA for the CDR3 is TGTGCCAGCAGCCCGACAGTCCAAGAGACCCAGTACTTC. This translates into CASSPTVQETQYF. The rearrangement joins TRBV11-1 to TRBJ2-5; a weak D match, TRBD1 (5 bases). V lost 5 bases and J lost 1, with 8 bases in between. The CDR3 has 13 residues. The germline CDR1 and CDR2 sequences are SGHAT and FQDESV (reference sequence).

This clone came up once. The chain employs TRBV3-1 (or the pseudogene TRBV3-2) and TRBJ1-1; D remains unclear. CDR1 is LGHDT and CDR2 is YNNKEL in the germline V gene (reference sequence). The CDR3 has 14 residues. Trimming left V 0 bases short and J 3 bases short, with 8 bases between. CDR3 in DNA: TGTGCCAGCAGCCAAGAGGCTCGGGACACTGAAGCTTTCTTT. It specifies CASSQEARDTEAFF.

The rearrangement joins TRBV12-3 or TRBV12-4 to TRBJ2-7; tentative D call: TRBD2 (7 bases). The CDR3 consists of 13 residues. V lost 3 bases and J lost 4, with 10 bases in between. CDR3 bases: TGTGCCAGCAGTTTGGGGGGGCTTTACGAGCAGTACTTC. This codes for CASSLGGLYEQYF.

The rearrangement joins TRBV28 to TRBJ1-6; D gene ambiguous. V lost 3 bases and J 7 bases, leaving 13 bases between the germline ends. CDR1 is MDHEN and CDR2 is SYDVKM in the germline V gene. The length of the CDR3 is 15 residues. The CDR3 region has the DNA TGTGCCAGCAGTTTCGTGCAGGCCAAAAATTCACCCCTCCACTTT. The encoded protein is CASSFVQAKNSPLHF.

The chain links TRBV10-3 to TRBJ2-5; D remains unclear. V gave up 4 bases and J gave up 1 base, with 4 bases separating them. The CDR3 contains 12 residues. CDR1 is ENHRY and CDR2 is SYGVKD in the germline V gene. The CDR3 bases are TGTGCCATCAGTGGAGCCCAAGAGACCCAGTACTTC. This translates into CAISGAQETQYF.

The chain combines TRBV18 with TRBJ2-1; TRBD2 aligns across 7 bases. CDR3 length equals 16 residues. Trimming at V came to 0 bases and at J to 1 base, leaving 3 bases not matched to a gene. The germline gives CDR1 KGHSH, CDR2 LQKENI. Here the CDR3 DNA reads TGTGCCAGCTCACCACCCGCGGGAGAGTCCTACAATGAGCAGTTCTTC. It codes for CASSPPAGESYNEQFF.

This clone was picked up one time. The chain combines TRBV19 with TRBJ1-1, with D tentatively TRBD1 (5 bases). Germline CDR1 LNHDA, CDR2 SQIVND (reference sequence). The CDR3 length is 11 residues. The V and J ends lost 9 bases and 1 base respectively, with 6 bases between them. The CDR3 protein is CASDRNTEAFF. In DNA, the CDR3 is TGTGCCAGCGACAGGAACACTGAAGCTTTCTTT. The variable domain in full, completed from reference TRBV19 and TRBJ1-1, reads DGGITQSPKYLFRKEGQNVTLSCEQNLNHDAMYWYRQDPGQGLRLIYYSQIVNDFQKGDIAEGYSVSREKKESFPLTVTSAQKNPTAFYLCASDRNTEAFFGQGTRLTVV.

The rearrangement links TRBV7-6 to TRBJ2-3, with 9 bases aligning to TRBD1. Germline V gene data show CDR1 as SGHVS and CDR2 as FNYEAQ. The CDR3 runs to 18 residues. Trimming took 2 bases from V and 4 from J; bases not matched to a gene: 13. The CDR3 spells CASSLRGSGTGFPDTQYF. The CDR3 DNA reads TGTGCCAGCAGCTTAAGGGGTTCTGGGACAGGGTTCCCAGATACGCAGTATTTT.

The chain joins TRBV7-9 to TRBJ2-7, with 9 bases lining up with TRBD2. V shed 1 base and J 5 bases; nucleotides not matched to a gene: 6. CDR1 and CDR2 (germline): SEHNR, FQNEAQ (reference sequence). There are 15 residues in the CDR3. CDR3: CASSLVLAGGNEQYF. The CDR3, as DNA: TGTGCCAGCAGCTTAGTTTTGGCGGGAGGGAACGAGCAGTACTTC. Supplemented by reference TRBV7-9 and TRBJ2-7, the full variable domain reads DTGVSQNPRHKITKRGQNVTFRCDPISEHNRLYWYRQTLGQGPEFLTYFQNEAQLEKSRLLSDRFSAERPKGSFSTLEIQRTEQGDSAMYLCASSLVLAGGNEQYFGPGTRLTVT.

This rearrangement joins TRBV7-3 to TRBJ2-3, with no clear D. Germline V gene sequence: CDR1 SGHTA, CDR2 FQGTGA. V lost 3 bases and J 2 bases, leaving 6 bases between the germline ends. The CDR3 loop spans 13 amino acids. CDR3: CASSLTNTDTQYF. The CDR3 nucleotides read TGTGCCAGCAGCTTGACAAACACAGATACGCAGTATTTT. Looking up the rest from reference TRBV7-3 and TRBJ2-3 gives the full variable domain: GAGVSQTPSNKVTEKGKYVELRCDPISGHTALYWYRQSLGQGPEFLIYFQGTGAADDSGLPNDRFFAVRPEGSVSTLKIQRTERGDSAVYLCASSLTNTDTQYFGPGTRLTVL.

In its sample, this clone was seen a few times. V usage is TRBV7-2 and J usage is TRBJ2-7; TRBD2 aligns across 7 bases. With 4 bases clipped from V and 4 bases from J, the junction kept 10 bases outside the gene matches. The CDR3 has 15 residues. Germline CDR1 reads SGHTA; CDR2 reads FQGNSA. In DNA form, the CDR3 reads TGTGCCAGCAGCTATTACTCGGGAGGACATTACGAGCAGTACTTC. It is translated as CASSYYSGGHYEQYF.

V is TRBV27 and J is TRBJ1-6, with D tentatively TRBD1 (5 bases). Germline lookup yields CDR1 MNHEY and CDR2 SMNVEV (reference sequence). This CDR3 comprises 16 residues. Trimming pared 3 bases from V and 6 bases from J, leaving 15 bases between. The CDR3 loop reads CASSFGLGGVNSPLHF. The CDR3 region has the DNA TGTGCCAGCAGTTTCGGTCTTGGGGGGGTTAATTCACCCCTCCACTTT.

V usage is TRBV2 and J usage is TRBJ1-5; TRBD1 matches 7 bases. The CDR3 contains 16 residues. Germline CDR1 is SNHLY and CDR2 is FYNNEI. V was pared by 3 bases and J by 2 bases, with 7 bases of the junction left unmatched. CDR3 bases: TGTGCCAGCAGTGAGACAGGGACTGATGGCAATCAGCCCCAGCATTTT. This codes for CASSETGTDGNQPQHF. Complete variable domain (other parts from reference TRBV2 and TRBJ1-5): EPEVTQTPSHQVTQMGQEVILRCVPISNHLYFYWYRQILGQKVEFLVSFYNNEISEKSEIFDDQFSVERPDGSNFTLKIRSTKLEDSAMYFCASSETGTDGNQPQHFGDGTRLSIL.

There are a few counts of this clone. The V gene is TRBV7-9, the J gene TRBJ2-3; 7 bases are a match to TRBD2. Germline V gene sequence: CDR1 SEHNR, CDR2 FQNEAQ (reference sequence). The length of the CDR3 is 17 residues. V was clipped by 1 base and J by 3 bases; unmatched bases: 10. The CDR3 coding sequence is TGTGCCAGCAGCTTAGGGCGGGCGGGAGCTAGAACAGATACGCAGTATTTT. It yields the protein CASSLGRAGARTDTQYF.

In DNA, the CDR3 is TGTGCCTTAGTAAGGACAGCCAACACTGAAGCTTTCTTT. Its translation: CALVRTANTEAFF. This sequence joins TRBV30 and TRBJ1-1; possibly TRBD1 for D (6 bases). From germline, CDR1 is GTSNPN and CDR2 SVGIG (reference sequence). The CDR3 loop spans 13 amino acids. Trimming took 7 bases from V and 2 from J, leaving 14 bases between them. The complete variable domain, with remaining parts taken from reference TRBV30 and TRBJ1-1, reads SQTIHQWPATLVQPVGSPLSLECTVEGTSNPNLYWYRQAAGRGLQLLFYSVGIGQISSEVPQNLSASRPQDRQFILSSKKLLLSDSGFYLCALVRTANTEAFFGQGTRLTVV.

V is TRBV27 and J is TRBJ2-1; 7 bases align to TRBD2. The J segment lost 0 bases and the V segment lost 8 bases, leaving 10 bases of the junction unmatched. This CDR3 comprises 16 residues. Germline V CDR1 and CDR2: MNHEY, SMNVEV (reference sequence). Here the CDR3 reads CASYTSGTISYNEQFF. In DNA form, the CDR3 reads TGTGCCAGCTACACCTCCGGGACTATCTCCTACAATGAGCAGTTCTTC.

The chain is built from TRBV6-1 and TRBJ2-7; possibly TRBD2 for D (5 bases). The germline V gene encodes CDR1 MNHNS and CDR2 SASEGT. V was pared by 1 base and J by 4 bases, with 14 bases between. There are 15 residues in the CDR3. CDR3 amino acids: CASSEVRGLRYEQYF. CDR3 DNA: TGTGCCAGCAGTGAAGTACGGGGTCTTCGGTACGAGCAGTACTTC.

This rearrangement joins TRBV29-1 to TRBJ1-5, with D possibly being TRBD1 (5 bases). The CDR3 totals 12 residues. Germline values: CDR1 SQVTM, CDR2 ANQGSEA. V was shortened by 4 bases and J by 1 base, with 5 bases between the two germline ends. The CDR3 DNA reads TGCAGCGTTGGACAGAGCAATCAGCCCCAGCATTTT. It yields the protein CSVGQSNQPQHF.

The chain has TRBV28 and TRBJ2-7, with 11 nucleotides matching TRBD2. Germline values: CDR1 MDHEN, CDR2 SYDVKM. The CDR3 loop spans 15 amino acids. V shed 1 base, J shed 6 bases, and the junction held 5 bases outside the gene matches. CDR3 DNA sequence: TGTGCCAGCAGTTTATTACTAGCGGGAGCGGGCGAGCAGTACTTC. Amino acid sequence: CASSLLLAGAGEQYF.

CDR3: CASRVDSHQPQHF. Here the CDR3 DNA reads TGCGCCAGCAGAGTCGACAGCCATCAGCCCCAGCATTTT. J is TRBJ1-5 and V is TRBV5-1; maybe TRBD1 (5 bases). V shed 5 bases and J shed 5 bases, with 11 bases lying between them. The CDR3 is 13 residues long. Per the germline V gene, CDR1 is SGHRS and CDR2 is YFSETQ.

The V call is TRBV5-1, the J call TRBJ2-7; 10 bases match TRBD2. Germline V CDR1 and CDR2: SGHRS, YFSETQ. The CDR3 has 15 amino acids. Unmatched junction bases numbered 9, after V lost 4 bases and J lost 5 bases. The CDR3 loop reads CASSMAGLARDEQYF. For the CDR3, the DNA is TGCGCCAGCAGCATGGCGGGACTAGCGAGGGACGAGCAGTACTTC.

CDR3 sequence: CASRSPQSYQPQHF. In DNA, the CDR3 is TGTGCCAGCAGATCACCACAAAGTTATCAGCCCCAGCATTTT. This sequence joins TRBV28 and TRBJ1-5; D gene uncertain. This CDR3 contains 14 residues. Germline lookup yields CDR1 MDHEN and CDR2 SYDVKM. V lost 6 bases and J lost 5, with 14 bases in between.

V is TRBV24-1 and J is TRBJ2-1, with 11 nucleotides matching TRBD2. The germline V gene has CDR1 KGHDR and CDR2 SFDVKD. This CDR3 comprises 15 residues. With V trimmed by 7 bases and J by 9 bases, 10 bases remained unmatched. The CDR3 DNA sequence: TGTGCCACCAGACCGGGAACTAGCGGGAGAACTGAGCAGTTCTTC. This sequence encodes CATRPGTSGRTEQFF.

CDR3 coding DNA: TGTGCCAGCAGCATGGGAGGAGGAAGGGAAGGAGATACCATATATTTT. Translated: CASSMGGGREGDTIYF. This chain links TRBV7-9 with TRBJ1-3, with unresolved D. V shed 5 bases and J shed 10 bases, with 24 bases lying between them. Germline lookup yields CDR1 SEHNR and CDR2 FQNEAQ (reference sequence). The CDR3 spans 16 residues.

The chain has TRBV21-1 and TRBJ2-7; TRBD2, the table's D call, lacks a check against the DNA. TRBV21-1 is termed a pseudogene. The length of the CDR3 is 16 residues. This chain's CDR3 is CASIGGSGAGIYEQYF. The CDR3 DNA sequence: TGTGCCAGCATCGGGGGGTCTGGTGCGGGGATCTACGAGCAGTACTTC.

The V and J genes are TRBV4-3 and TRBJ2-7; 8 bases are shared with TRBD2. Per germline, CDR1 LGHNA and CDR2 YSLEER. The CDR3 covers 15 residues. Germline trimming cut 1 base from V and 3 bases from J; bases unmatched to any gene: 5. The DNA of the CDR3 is TGCGCCAGCAGCCAAGTTTCCGGGACTAGCTACGAGCAGTACTTC. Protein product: CASSQVSGTSYEQYF.

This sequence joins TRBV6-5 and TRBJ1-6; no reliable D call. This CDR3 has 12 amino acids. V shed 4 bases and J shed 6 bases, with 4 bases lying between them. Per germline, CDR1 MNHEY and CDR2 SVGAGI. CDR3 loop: CASSSINSPLHF. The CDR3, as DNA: TGTGCCAGCAGTTCAATTAATTCACCCCTCCACTTT.

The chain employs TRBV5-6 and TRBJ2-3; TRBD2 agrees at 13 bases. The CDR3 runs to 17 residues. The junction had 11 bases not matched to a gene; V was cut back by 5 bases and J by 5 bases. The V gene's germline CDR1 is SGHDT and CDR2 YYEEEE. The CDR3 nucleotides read TGTGCCAGCAGAACTGGACTAGCGGGAGCGCCGGAAGATACGCAGTATTTT. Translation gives CASRTGLAGAPEDTQYF.

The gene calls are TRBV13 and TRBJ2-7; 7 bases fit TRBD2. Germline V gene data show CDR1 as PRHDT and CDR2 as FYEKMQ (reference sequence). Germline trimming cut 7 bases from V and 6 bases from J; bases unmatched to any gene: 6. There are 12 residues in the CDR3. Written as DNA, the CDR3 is TGTGCCAGCAAAAGCGGGACTGGCGAGCAGTACTTC. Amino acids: CASKSGTGEQYF.

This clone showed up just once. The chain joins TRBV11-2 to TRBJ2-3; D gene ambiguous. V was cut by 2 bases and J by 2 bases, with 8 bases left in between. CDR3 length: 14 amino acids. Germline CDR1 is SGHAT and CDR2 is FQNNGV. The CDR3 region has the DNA TGTGCCAGCAGCTTAAGCGTCCTCACAGATACGCAGTATTTT. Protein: CASSLSVLTDTQYF.

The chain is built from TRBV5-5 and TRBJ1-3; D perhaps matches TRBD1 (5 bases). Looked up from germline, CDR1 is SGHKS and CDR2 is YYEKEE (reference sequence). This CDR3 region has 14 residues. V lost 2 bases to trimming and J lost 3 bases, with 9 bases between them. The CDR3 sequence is CASSLRQGGNTIYF. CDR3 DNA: TGTGCCAGCAGCTTACGGCAGGGTGGAAACACCATATATTTT.

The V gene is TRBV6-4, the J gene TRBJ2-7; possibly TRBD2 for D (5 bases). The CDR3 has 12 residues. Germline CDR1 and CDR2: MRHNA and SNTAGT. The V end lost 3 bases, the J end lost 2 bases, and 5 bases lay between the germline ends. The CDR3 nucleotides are TGTGCCAGCAGTGAACTAGCCTACGAGCAGTACTTC. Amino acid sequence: CASSELAYEQYF.